One sample yielded the 17 T cell receptor beta chains listed below, sequenced in a study of identical twins. MiXCR was run by TCRdb on the 5' RACE reads, yielding one entry per CDR3 protein. The sample has about 150,000 distinct CDR3 sequences, around 3.4% seen once; the top ten hold around 8%. The sequencing input was memory T cells sorted from blood. These TCRs come from a young man in good health.

This clonotype was counted ten times or more. The chain is built from TRBV6-2 or TRBV6-3 and TRBJ2-1; D uncertain. The CDR3 spans 16 residues. Germline V gives CDR1 MNHEY, CDR2 SVGEGT. V was clipped by 2 bases and J by 8 bases, with 19 bases between them. CDR3 DNA sequence: TGTGCCAGCAGTTACCCAGTGACGTCGAGCAGCCATGAGCAGTTCTTC. Its translation is CASSYPVTSSSHEQFF.

This clonotype was seen ten or more times. This chain links TRBV27 with TRBJ1-4; D gene ambiguous. This CDR3 comprises 15 residues. V was pared by 5 bases and J by 2 bases, with 12 bases between. CDR1 and CDR2 (germline): MNHEY, SMNVEV (reference sequence). The DNA for the CDR3 is TGTGCCAGCAGTGAACAGTATGGGACTAATGAAAAACTGTTTTTT. Translated: CASSEQYGTNEKLFF.

This clonotype was counted many times. The CDR3 region is CASSRPAGGRSYEQYV. CDR3 bases: TGTGCCAGCAGCAGGCCCGCAGGGGGTCGCTCCTACGAGCAGTACGTC. This rearrangement joins TRBV6-1 to TRBJ2-7; the match to TRBD1 covers 7 bases. V lost 6 bases to trimming and J lost 0 bases; unmatched junction nucleotides: 11. Germline CDR1 is MNHNS and CDR2 is SASEGT. CDR3 length: 16 amino acids.

This clonotype was counted a few times. The rearrangement links TRBV5-4 to TRBJ2-2, with D possibly being TRBD1 (5 bases). Germline V gene sequence: CDR1 SGHNT, CDR2 YYREEE (reference sequence). This CDR3 region has 17 residues. The ends were cut back, 0 bases at V and 0 bases at J, with 12 bases in the middle. The CDR3 reads CASSLGRQNPNTGELFF. CDR3 in DNA: TGTGCCAGCAGCTTGGGTCGACAGAATCCGAACACCGGGGAGCTGTTTTTT.

The CDR3 DNA reads as TGCGCCAGCAGCGCGAGGGGGCAAGAGACCCAGTACTTC. Translation gives CASSARGQETQYF. The rearrangement joins TRBV5-1 to TRBJ2-5, with D possibly matching TRBD1 (6 bases). Germline lookup yields CDR1 SGHRS and CDR2 YFSETQ. There are 13 residues in the CDR3. The germline V and J ends were trimmed by 4 bases and 2 bases, with 9 bases remaining between them.

This clonotype has at least ten counts. This chain joins TRBV2 and TRBJ1-3; D is unresolved. V shed 4 bases and J shed 4 bases, with 11 bases lying between them. The length of the CDR3 is 14 residues. Germline CDR1 reads SNHLY; CDR2 reads FYNNEI. CDR3 DNA: TGTGCCAGCAGTGGAGGGATCCGGGGAAACACCATATATTTT. Residues: CASSGGIRGNTIYF.

The chain recombines TRBV27 with TRBJ2-3; unclear D gene. Deletions cut 0 bases from V and 2 bases from J, with 6 bases between. The CDR3 loop spans 14 amino acids. CDR1 and CDR2 from the germline V gene are MNHEY and SMNVEV (reference sequence). In nucleotides, the CDR3 is TGTGCCAGCAGTTTATCTCCAGTCACAGATACGCAGTATTTT. Translation: CASSLSPVTDTQYF.

The sample holds many counts of this clonotype. The chain couples TRBV30 to TRBJ2-3; a weak D match, TRBD2 (5 bases). The CDR3 extends over 15 amino acids. With 0 bases removed from V and 2 bases from J, the gap between germline ends came to 12 bases. The germline gives CDR1 GTSNPN, CDR2 SVGIG (reference sequence). The chain's CDR3 is CAWSVTSGTTDTQYF. The CDR3 DNA reads TGTGCCTGGAGTGTAACCAGCGGAACCACAGATACGCAGTATTTT.

The table lists this clonotype with many counts. This chain joins TRBV6-2 or TRBV6-3 and TRBJ2-1; the D is unclear. Germline V gene sequence: CDR1 MNHEY, CDR2 SVGEGT. The CDR3 contains 15 residues. Trimming took 6 bases from V and 3 from J, leaving 15 bases between them. CDR3 coding DNA: TGTGCCAGCAGCCGAAGCCCCCACTACTACAATGAGCAGTTCTTC. Its translation is CASSRSPHYYNEQFF.

In this sample, this clonotype turned up many times. CDR3 loop: CASRRTLGPYEQYV. The CDR3 region has the DNA TGTGCCAGCAGGAGGACCCTTGGCCCCTACGAGCAGTACGTC. The rearrangement links TRBV27 to TRBJ2-7; D unresolved. Trimming cost V 6 bases and J 2 bases, with 14 bases left between them. The CDR3 has 14 residues. Germline-derived CDR1 and CDR2 are MNHEY and SMNVEV (reference sequence).

The sample holds many counts of this clonotype. The chain has TRBV12-3 or TRBV12-4 and TRBJ1-1, with D perhaps TRBD1 (5 bases). There are 13 residues in the CDR3. V lost 2 bases and J lost 1, with 5 bases in between. The DNA of the CDR3 is TGTGCCAGCAGTTTACAGGGGAACACTGAAGCTTTCTTT. It specifies CASSLQGNTEAFF.

This clonotype was recorded at least ten times. For the CDR3, the DNA is TGTGCCAGCAGCATCGATGGGCCTAGCGGGATGGGTGATACGCAGTATTTT. This translates into CASSIDGPSGMGDTQYF. This sequence joins TRBV5-4 and TRBJ2-3; 9 nucleotides align to TRBD2. Germline CDR1 reads SGHNT; CDR2 reads YYREEE (reference sequence). CDR3 length: 17 amino acids. The V gene end was trimmed by 4 bases and the J gene end by 6 bases; junction bases not matched to a gene: 15.

This clonotype occurred many times. V usage is TRBV12-3 or TRBV12-4 and J usage is TRBJ1-2; TRBD1 aligns across 8 bases. The J segment lost 8 bases and the V segment lost 0 bases, leaving 8 bases of the junction unmatched. The CDR3 consists of 15 residues. CDR3 DNA sequence: TGTGCCAGCAGTTTAGCGGGAACAGGGGGATCCGGCTACACCTTC. Amino acid sequence: CASSLAGTGGSGYTF.

The V call is TRBV11-2, the J call TRBJ2-7; tentative D call: TRBD2 (5 bases). CDR3 length equals 16 residues. The V gene lost 5 bases and the J gene lost 4 bases, with 21 bases spanning the gap. Germline loops: CDR1 SGHAT, CDR2 FQNNGV. The CDR3 DNA follows: TGTGCCAGCAGCGGCGGCCTACTAGAGCGCTCGTACGAGCAGTACGTC. It translates to CASSGGLLERSYEQYV.

This clonotype was observed at least ten times. V is TRBV7-6 and J is TRBJ2-7; D remains unclear. Germline-derived CDR1 and CDR2 are SGHVS and FNYEAQ. V lost 0 bases and J 2 bases, leaving 17 bases between the germline ends. The CDR3 loop spans 17 amino acids. For the CDR3, the DNA is TGTGCCAGCAGCTTAGCGTCTCGGAGTGTCGTTACCTACGAGCAGTACTTC. It is translated as CASSLASRSVVTYEQYF.

The V gene is TRBV5-4, the J gene TRBJ2-1; D ambiguous. The V and J ends lost 5 bases and 3 bases respectively, with 15 bases between them. The germline V gene has CDR1 SGHNT and CDR2 YYREEE (reference sequence). This CDR3 has 15 residues. CDR3 nucleotide sequence: TGTGCCAGCAGTATTTCGAACTACGGCTACAATGAGCAGTTCTTC. Protein sequence: CASSISNYGYNEQFF.

This clonotype occurred many times. V is TRBV7-2 and J is TRBJ1-5; the D is unclear. Germline CDR1 and CDR2: SGHTA and FQGNSA. The CDR3 length is 14 residues. V lost 5 bases and J lost 7, with 15 bases in between. The CDR3 protein is CASSPESRSQPQHF. The CDR3 DNA follows: TGTGCCAGCAGCCCAGAGTCACGGAGCCAGCCCCAGCATTTT.